This T cell receptor delta chain is from a study of γδ T cells in repeated Plasmodium falciparum infection. About the research overall: Some Malian samples span acute malaria episodes; others come from no-transmission periods.

Bulk repertoires came from Vgamma9/Vdelta2+ or Vdelta2-negative gammadelta T cells flow-sorted from PBMC. TCRdb reprocessed the multiplex PCR reads using CATT. The sample contains around 57,000 delta-chain clones, approximately 1.5% of which appear only once. The CDR3 totals 21 residues. From germline, CDR1 is TSWWSYY and CDR2 QGS. This clone came up many times. The likely explanation is a read error, given a far larger clone one base away. Additional DNA sequences in this sample encode the identical CDR3. Sequencing was performed on gamma-delta T cells from blood. The sequence was obtained from a pool of human donors (malaria-infected and uninfected, not separated). This chain links TRDV1 with TRDJ1, with D tentatively TRDD3 (6 bases). CDR3: CALGPPWGRWGGAGETDKLIF. The CDR3 DNA reads as TGCGCTCTTGGGCCACCCTGGGGACGATGGGGGGGCGCGGGGGAAACCGATAAACTCATCTTT.